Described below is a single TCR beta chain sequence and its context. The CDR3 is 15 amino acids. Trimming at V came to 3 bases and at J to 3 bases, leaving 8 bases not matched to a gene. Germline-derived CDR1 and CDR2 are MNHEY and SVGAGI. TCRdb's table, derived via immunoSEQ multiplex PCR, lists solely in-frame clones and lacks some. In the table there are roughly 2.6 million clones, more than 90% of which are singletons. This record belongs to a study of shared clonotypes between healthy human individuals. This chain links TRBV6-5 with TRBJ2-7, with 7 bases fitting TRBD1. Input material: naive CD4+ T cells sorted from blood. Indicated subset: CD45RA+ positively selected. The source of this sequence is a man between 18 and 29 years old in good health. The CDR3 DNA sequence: TGTGCCAGCAGTTATTTATTCGGGACAGACTACGAGCAGTACTTC. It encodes CASSYLFGTDYEQYF.